This T cell receptor (beta chain) was documented in a study of blood T cell repertoires in COVID-19. Data came from immunoSEQ multiplex PCR; TCRdb stores just in-frame clones and leaves some out. The repertoire consists of approximately 200,000 clones, with about 88% occurring once and the leading ten covering approximately 1.1%. This CDR3 contains 17 residues. V dropped 5 bases and J dropped 9; count of bases not matched to a gene: 15. In germline, CDR1 is SGHAT, CDR2 FQNNGV. The chain combines TRBV11-2 with TRBJ2-1; 11 bases line up with TRBD2. The sequence derives from a man aged 25 to 40 with acute or convalescent COVID-19. The specimen was peripheral blood. DNA of the CDR3: TGTGCCAGCAGCAGGAGGGTCGGTCTAGCGGGAGGAGGTGAGCAGTTCTTC. Residues: CASSRRVGLAGGGEQFF.